This T cell receptor beta chain stems from a study of Ad26.COV2.S vaccination and SARS-CoV-2 variants. The overall study: This donor came from the COV1001 trial of Ad26.COV2.S.

Treatment in this sample: around 19 received Ad26.COV2.S at low or high dose, single or two shots; about 5 received placebo; per-sample allocation not given. Vaccine and placebo recipients were sampled on day 63 after the first injection. V lost 5 bases and J lost 1; bases outside the gene matches: 5. Germline V gene sequence: CDR1 PRHDT, CDR2 FYEKMQ (reference sequence). The CDR3 is made up of 17 amino acids. The data were produced by immunoSEQ multiplex PCR, yet TCRdb's version contains in-frame clones alone and is incomplete. Of some 250,000 clones in the sample, more than 75% were seen once. Points from the study as a whole: Researchers reported similar non-spike TCR breadth in vaccine and placebo recipients.

Remarks on this clone: Its antigen is currently unknown.

The sequence derives from a person aged 18-60 years who received the Ad26.COV2.S COVID-19 vaccine or a placebo. The sequences come from peripheral blood, collected in a trial of Ad26.COV2.S vaccine versus placebo. The V gene is TRBV13, the J gene TRBJ2-5; 15 bases line up with TRBD2. CDR3 amino acids: CASSHGLAGGPQETQYF. The DNA for the CDR3 is TGTGCCAGCAGCCACGGACTAGCGGGAGGGCCCCAAGAGACCCAGTACTTC.